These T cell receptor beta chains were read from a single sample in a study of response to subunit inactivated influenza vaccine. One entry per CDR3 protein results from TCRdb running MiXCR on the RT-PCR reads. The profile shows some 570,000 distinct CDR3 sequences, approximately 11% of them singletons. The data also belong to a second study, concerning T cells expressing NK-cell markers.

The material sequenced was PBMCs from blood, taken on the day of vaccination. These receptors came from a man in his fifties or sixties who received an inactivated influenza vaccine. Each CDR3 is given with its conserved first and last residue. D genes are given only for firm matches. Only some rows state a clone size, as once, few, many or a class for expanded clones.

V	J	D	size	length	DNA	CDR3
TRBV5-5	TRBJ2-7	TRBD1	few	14	TGTGCCAGCAGCTTTCAGGGGGCTTTGGACGAGCAGTACTTC	CASSFQGALDEQYF
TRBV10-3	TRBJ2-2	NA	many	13	TGTGCCATCAGTGGGGCGGCTGGCGGGGAGCTGTTTTTT	CAISGAAGGELFF
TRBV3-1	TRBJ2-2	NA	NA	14	TGTGCCAGCAGCCTCCGAGGGGTCACCGGGGAGCTGTTTTTT	CASSLRGVTGELFF
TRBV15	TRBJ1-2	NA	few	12	TGTGCCACCAGCAGACAGAGGCAGGGGATTATCTTC	CATSRQRQGIIF
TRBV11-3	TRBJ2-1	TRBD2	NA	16	TGTGCCAGCAGCTTAGAACACGGGGGGTCCTACAATGAGCAGTTCTTC	CASSLEHGGSYNEQFF
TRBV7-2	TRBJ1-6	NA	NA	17	TGTGCCAGCAGCTTAAGGGTCTTCGGCTCCTATAATTCACCCCTCCACTTT	CASSLRVFGSYNSPLHF
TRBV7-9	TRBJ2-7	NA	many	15	TGTGCCAGCAGCTTAGCGAGTATAGGGGTCGGCGAGCAGTACTTC	CASSLASIGVGEQYF
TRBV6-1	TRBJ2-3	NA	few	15	TGTGCCAGCAGACCGGGTGGGGGGACGACAGATACGCAGTATTTT	CASRPGGGTTDTQYF
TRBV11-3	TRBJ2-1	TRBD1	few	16	TGTGCCAGCAGCCTCTCAGACAGGGAATCCTACAATGAGCAGTTCTTC	CASSLSDRESYNEQFF
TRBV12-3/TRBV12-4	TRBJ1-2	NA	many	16	TGTGCCAGCAGTTTATCTCACGGGTCGATGACCTATGGCTACACCTTC	CASSLSHGSMTYGYTF
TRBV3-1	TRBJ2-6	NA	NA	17	TGTGCCAGCAGCCAAGACCCGCGGGACTCTGGGGCCAACGTCCTGACTTTC	CASSQDPRDSGANVLTF
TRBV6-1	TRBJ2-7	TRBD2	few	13	TGTATGACCAGGGCGGGAGGGGCCTACGAGCAGTACTTC	CMTRAGGAYEQYF
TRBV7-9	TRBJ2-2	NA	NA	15	TGTGCCAGCAGCGCGTGGACACCGAACACCGGGGAGCTGTTTTTT	CASSAWTPNTGELFF
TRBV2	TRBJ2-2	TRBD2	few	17	TGTGCCAGCAGTGACGGGACTAGCGGGGCCAACACCGGGGAGCTGTTTTTT	CASSDGTSGANTGELFF
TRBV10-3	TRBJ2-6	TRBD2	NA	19	TGTGCCATCAGTGCTCCTAGCGGGGGGGCTGACTCTGGGGCCAACGTCCTGACTTTC	CAISAPSGGADSGANVLTF
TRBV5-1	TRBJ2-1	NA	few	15	TGCGCCAGCAGCTCGGACGGGGGCCGCTACAATGAGCAGTTCTTC	CASSSDGGRYNEQFF
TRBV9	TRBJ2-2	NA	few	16	TGTGCCAGCAGCCGGGACCCGATGCTTTTCACCGGGGAGCTGTTTTTT	CASSRDPMLFTGELFF
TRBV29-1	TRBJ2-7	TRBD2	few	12	TGCAGCGCAACGCGGGAGGGCTACGAGCAGTACTTC	CSATREGYEQYF
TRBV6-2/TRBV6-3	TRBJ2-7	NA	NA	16	TGTGCCAGCAGTTACGAGGGGGGCAGTCTATCCTACGAGCAGTACTTC	CASSYEGGSLSYEQYF
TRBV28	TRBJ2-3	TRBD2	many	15	TGTGCCAGCAAACCCGGGGGGATTAGCACAGATACGCAGTATTTT	CASKPGGISTDTQYF
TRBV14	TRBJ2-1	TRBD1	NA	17	TGTGCCAGCAGCCAAGATAGTGGCAGGGGGCTGTTAGTTGAGCAGTTCTTC	CASSQDSGRGLLVEQFF
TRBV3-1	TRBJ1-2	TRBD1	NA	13	TGTGCCAGCAGCCAAAAAGGGGGCTTTGGCTACACCTTC	CASSQKGGFGYTF
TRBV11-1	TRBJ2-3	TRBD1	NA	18	TGTGCCAGCAGCAGCTGGACTACGCGACAGGGGCGTCCAGATACGCAGTATTTT	CASSSWTTRQGRPDTQYF
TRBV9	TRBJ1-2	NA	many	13	TGTGCCAGCAGCCCGCCCAGGTTTGGAGGCTACACCTTC	CASSPPRFGGYTF
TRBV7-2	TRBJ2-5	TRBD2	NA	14	TGTGCCAGCAGCTTAGAGCGGGGTGGGGAGACCCAGTACTTC	CASSLERGGETQYF
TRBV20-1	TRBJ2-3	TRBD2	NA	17	TGCAGTGCTAGTGATCCTACTAGCGGTTATAGCACAGATACGCAGTATTTT	CSASDPTSGYSTDTQYF
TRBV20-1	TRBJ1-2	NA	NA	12	TGCAGTGCTAGATACCTCGACTATGGCTACACCTTC	CSARYLDYGYTF
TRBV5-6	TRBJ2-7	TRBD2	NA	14	TGTGCCAGCAGCTCAACTAGCGGGGACTACGAGCAGTACTTC	CASSSTSGDYEQYF
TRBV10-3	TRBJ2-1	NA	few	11	TGTGCCATCAGCCCCAGTAATGAGCAGTTCTTC	CAISPSNEQFF
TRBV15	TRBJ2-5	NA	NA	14	TGTGCCACCAGCAGGCAAGGGGACCAAGAGACCCAGTACTTC	CATSRQGDQETQYF
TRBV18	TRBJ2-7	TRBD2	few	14	TGTGCCAGCTCAACTAGCGGGGGGACCTACGAGCAGTACTTC	CASSTSGGTYEQYF
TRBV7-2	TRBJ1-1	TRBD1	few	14	TGTGCCAGCAGCTTAATGAGGGGGCGAACTGAAGCTTTCTTT	CASSLMRGRTEAFF
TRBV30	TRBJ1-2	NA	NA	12	TGTGCCTTTTGGACAAGCCTCTATGGCTACACCTTC	CAFWTSLYGYTF
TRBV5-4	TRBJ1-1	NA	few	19	TGTGCCAGCAGCTTGTTAGGTGACAGCCGACCCTACATGAACACTGAAGCTTTCTTT	CASSLLGDSRPYMNTEAFF
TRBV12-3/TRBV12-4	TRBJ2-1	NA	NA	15	TGTGCCAGCAGTTTAAACTGGGGTGTTGGCTATGAGCAGTTCTTC	CASSLNWGVGYEQFF
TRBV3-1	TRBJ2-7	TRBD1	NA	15	TGTGCCAGCAGCCAAGGCGACAGGGGCGGCTACGAGCAGTACTTC	CASSQGDRGGYEQYF
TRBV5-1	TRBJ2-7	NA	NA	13	TGCGCCAGCAGCTTTAACAGGAACTACGAGCAGTACTTC	CASSFNRNYEQYF
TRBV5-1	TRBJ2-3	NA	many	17	TGCGCCAGCAGCTTGAGTTGGACCCAATCTAGCACAGATACGCAGTATTTT	CASSLSWTQSSTDTQYF
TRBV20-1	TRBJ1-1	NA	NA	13	TGCAGTGCTGGGGGGGGGGCGAACACTGAAGCTTTCTTT	CSAGGGANTEAFF
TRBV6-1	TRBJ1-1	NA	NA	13	TGTGCCAGCAGGACCGGGACTTGGACTGAAGCTTTCTTT	CASRTGTWTEAFF
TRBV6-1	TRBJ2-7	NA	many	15	TGTGCCAGCAGAACCCGGCAGGCGAGCTCCTACGAGCAGTACTTC	CASRTRQASSYEQYF
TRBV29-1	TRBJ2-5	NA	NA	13	TGCAGCGTTGACCTCAGGGGGGCAGAGACCCAGTACTTC	CSVDLRGAETQYF
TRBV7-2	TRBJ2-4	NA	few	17	TGTGCCAGCAGCTTAAGGCCAGGATCGTTAACCAAAAACATTCAGTACTTC	CASSLRPGSLTKNIQYF
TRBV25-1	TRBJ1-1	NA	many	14	TGTGCCAGCAGTGAATCCGCTAGGAACACTGAAGCTTTCTTT	CASSESARNTEAFF
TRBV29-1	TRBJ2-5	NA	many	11	TGCAGCGTTGAGCGGCAAGAGACCCAGTACTTC	CSVERQETQYF
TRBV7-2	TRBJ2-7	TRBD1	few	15	TGTGCCAGCAGCTTGGACAGGGGTTTTGGATACGAGCAGTACTTC	CASSLDRGFGYEQYF
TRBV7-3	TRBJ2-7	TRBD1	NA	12	TGTGCCAGCAGCTTAAAGGGCAGGGGGAAGTACTTC	CASSLKGRGKYF
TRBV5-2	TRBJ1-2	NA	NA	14	TGTGCCAGGGGCTCCGGGCTCCTGAACTATGGCTACACCTTC	CARGSGLLNYGYTF
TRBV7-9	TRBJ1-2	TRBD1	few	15	TGTGCCAGCAGCCTCGGACAGGCCGCTAACTATGGCTACACCTTC	CASSLGQAANYGYTF
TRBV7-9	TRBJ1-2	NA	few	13	TGTGCCAGCAGCCTCCTGGAGGATAATGGCTACACCTTC	CASSLLEDNGYTF
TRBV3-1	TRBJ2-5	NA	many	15	TGTGCCAGCAGGCGATCGCGGGGAGTAATTGAGACCCAGTACTTC	CASRRSRGVIETQYF